This is a list of T cell receptor beta chains from one sample in a study of shared T cell receptors in the human thymus. Clones were read by immunoSEQ multiplex PCR, and TCRdb kept only the in-frame ones, dropping some. Here the sample spans hundreds of thousands of clones, 88% being singletons. The sample was also linked to a second study, of human thymus T cells.

The material sequenced was thymocytes. All receptors derive from a boy in the first two years of life with a congenital heart defect. Both conserved end residues are part of each CDR3. The D gene is left open where the match is weak. Clone size is shown for a subset of rows, as once, few, many or a class of expanded clone.

>-|few|TRBJ1-3|TRBV4-2
CASSQARGVAGPGNTIYF
TGTGCCAGCAGCCAAGCCCGCGGGGTTGCAGGCCCTGGAAACACCATATATTTT
>-|-|TRBJ2-3|TRBV7-8
CASSLDGLSTDTQYF
TGTGCCAGCAGCTTAGATGGACTCAGCACAGATACGCAGTATTTT
>-|-|TRBJ2-1|TRBV7-8
CASSTPPFNEFGNNEQFF
TGTGCCAGCAGCACCCCACCGTTCAATGAATTCGGGAACAATGAGCAGTTCTTC
>TRBD1|once|TRBJ1-4|TRBV2
CASSELHRGDEKLFF
TGTGCCAGCAGTGAACTTCACAGGGGGGATGAAAAACTGTTTTTT
>TRBD1|-|TRBJ1-3|TRBV7-6
CASSLATGGRDTIYF
TGTGCCAGCAGCTTAGCCACAGGGGGCAGAGACACCATATATTTT
>-|-|TRBJ2-2|TRBV4-3
CASSPLRTQGPTGELFF
TGCGCCAGCAGCCCCTTGCGGACTCAGGGGCCCACCGGGGAGCTGTTTTTT
>-|-|TRBJ2-7|TRBV7-9
CASSFGGSYEQYF
TGTGCCAGCAGCTTTGGGGGCAGCTACGAGCAGTACTTC
>TRBD2|-|TRBJ2-1|TRBV25-1
CASRGTSGRGMTNEQFF
TGTGCCAGCAGGGGGACTAGCGGGAGAGGAATGACGAATGAGCAGTTCTTC
>-|-|TRBJ2-1|TRBV11-2
CASSLRGRMNNEQFF
TGTGCCAGCAGCTTAAGAGGGCGGATGAACAATGAGCAGTTCTTC
>-|-|TRBJ2-2|TRBV5-1
CASSLARTMLTGELFF
TGCGCCAGCAGCTTGGCCCGGACTATGCTCACCGGGGAGCTGTTTTTT
>TRBD2|-|TRBJ2-1|TRBV6-5
CASSSVVVAGSNEQFF
TGTGCCAGCAGTTCGGTGGTGGTAGCGGGGAGCAATGAGCAGTTCTTC
>TRBD2|once|TRBJ2-1|TRBV9
CASSVVASGSSDEQFF
TGTGCCAGCAGCGTAGTGGCTAGCGGGAGCAGTGATGAGCAGTTCTTC
>-|-|TRBJ2-5|TRBV5-4
CASSPPGAVGETQYF
TGTGCCAGCAGCCCGCCAGGTGCCGTTGGAGAGACCCAGTACTTC
>TRBD2|-|TRBJ2-7|TRBV4-3
CASSQRQGTSGRNDEQYF
TGCGCCAGCAGCCAGAGGCAAGGGACTAGCGGGAGGAACGACGAGCAGTACTTC
>-|-|TRBJ1-5|TRBV21-1
CASSPPRGSQPQHF
TGTGCCAGCAGCCCGCCCCGGGGAAGTCAGCCCCAGCATTTT
>-|-|TRBJ2-7|TRBV4-1
CASSQVGSTIYEQYF
TGCGCCAGCAGCCAAGTGGGTAGCACCATCTACGAGCAGTACTTC
>TRBD2|-|TRBJ2-1|TRBV7-8
CASSLGTTSRECHEQFF
TGTGCCAGCAGCTTAGGGACGACTAGCAGGGAGTGTCATGAGCAGTTCTTC
>TRBD1|-|TRBJ2-5|TRBV7-9
CASSSDRGVYLPETQYF
TGTGCCAGCAGCTCGGACAGGGGGGTTTACCTCCCAGAGACCCAGTACTTC
>-|-|TRBJ2-3|TRBV7-2
CASSFGRDRITDTQYF
TGTGCCAGCAGCTTCGGGCGGGACAGAATCACAGATACGCAGTATTTT
>TRBD2|-|TRBJ2-1|TRBV10-2
CASNLAGTSPYNEQFF
TGCGCCAGCAACCTAGCGGGTACCTCTCCCTACAATGAGCAGTTCTTC
>TRBD2|-|TRBJ2-3|TRBV7-2
CASSSSPSAGADTQYF
TGTGCCAGCAGCTCATCCCCATCAGCGGGAGCAGATACGCAGTATTTT
>-|-|TRBJ2-3|TRBV21-1
CASPKGGEEGTDTQYF
TGTGCCAGCCCAAAAGGGGGAGAAGAGGGCACAGATACGCAGTATTTT
>-|-|TRBJ1-5|TRBV6-1
CASRPDRHSQPQHF
TGTGCCAGCCGCCCTGACAGGCATTCCCAGCCCCAGCATTTT
>TRBD1|once|TRBJ1-1|TRBV29-1
CSVGQLNTEAFF
TGCAGCGTGGGACAGTTGAACACTGAAGCTTTCTTT
>TRBD2|-|TRBJ2-3|TRBV5-1
CASSWRLAGGDTQYF
TGCGCCAGCAGCTGGAGACTAGCGGGGGGGGATACGCAGTATTTT
>-|-|TRBJ2-1|TRBV10-2
CASSEPPRAAYNEQFF
TGCGCCAGCAGTGAGCCCCCCCGAGCGGCCTACAATGAGCAGTTCTTC
>TRBD2|-|TRBJ2-7|TRBV4-3
CASSQRPGLAERRYF
TGCGCCAGCAGCCAACGGCCGGGACTAGCGGAGCGGCGGTACTTC
>-|-|TRBJ2-7|TRBV18
CASSPGGTVYEQYF
TGTGCCAGCTCACCGGGGGGAACAGTCTACGAGCAGTACTTC
>TRBD2|-|TRBJ2-1|TRBV15
CATSRKTSGSAPGGSYNEQFF
TGTGCCACCAGCAGAAAAACTAGCGGGAGCGCTCCGGGAGGCTCCTACAATGAGCAGTTCTTC
>TRBD1|-|TRBJ1-1|TRBV28
CASRGRPDREGQNTEAFF
TGTGCCAGCAGAGGCCGCCCGGACAGGGAGGGGCAGAACACTGAAGCTTTCTTT
>TRBD1|-|TRBJ1-1|TRBV27
CASGRTGRPMNTEAFF
TGTGCCAGCGGTAGGACAGGCCGCCCCATGAACACTGAAGCTTTCTTT
>TRBD1|once|TRBJ2-1|TRBV27
CASSLVETGVINEQFF
TGTGCCAGCAGTTTAGTCGAGACAGGGGTGATCAATGAGCAGTTCTTC
>-|-|TRBJ2-3|TRBV5-4
CASSFSRVPVADTQYF
TGTGCCAGCAGCTTCTCGAGGGTACCAGTGGCAGATACGCAGTATTTT
>TRBD2|-|TRBJ2-7|TRBV7-8
CASSLYVLAGGARSYEQYF
TGTGCCAGCAGCTTATATGTCCTAGCGGGAGGGGCTCGGTCCTACGAGCAGTACTTC
>TRBD1|-|TRBJ2-1|TRBV2
CASSGQGDGEQFF
TGTGCCAGCAGCGGACAGGGGGATGGGGAGCAGTTCTTC
>-|-|TRBJ2-7|TRBV12-5
CASGPRQLPAFYEQYF
TGTGCTAGTGGTCCCAGACAGCTACCTGCGTTCTACGAGCAGTACTTC
>-|-|TRBJ2-1|TRBV18
CASSPHTKLANEQFF
TGTGCCAGCTCACCTCATACGAAACTAGCCAATGAGCAGTTCTTC
>-|-|TRBJ2-7|TRBV15
CATSSGRNYEQYF
TGTGCCACCAGCTCTGGGCGCAACTACGAGCAGTACTTC
>TRBD1|once|TRBJ2-7|TRBV6-6
CASIPGQGSYEQYF
TGTGCCAGCATCCCGGGACAGGGCTCCTACGAGCAGTACTTC
>TRBD2|-|TRBJ2-7|TRBV5-4
CASSLAAGGPHEQYF
TGTGCCAGCAGCTTGGCGGCGGGAGGGCCGCACGAGCAGTACTTC
>-|-|TRBJ2-3|TRBV29-1
CSVVFPRESLTTDTQYF
TGCAGCGTTGTTTTCCCGAGGGAGAGCCTTACCACAGATACGCAGTATTTT
>-|-|TRBJ1-5|TRBV19
CASTQKGGGYSNQPQHF
TGTGCCAGTACCCAAAAAGGCGGGGGCTATAGCAATCAGCCCCAGCATTTT
>-|few|TRBJ1-1|TRBV18
CASSKNTEAFF
TGTGCCAGCTCTAAGAACACTGAAGCTTTCTTT